This record looks at one T cell receptor beta chain sequence and its context. The sample is drawn from a study of blood T cell repertoires in COVID-19. As for the study in general: Material from acute and convalescent COVID-19 was sourced from the United States, Italy and Spain. Sources were T cells, B-cell-depleted T cells, or PBMCs; the material itself was cDNA or gDNA.

Sequenced by immunoSEQ multiplex PCR; TCRdb stores in-frame clones only, minus some. Of a few hundred thousand clones listed, 80% to 90% are singletons. CDR1 MNHEY and CDR2 SVGAGI come from the germline V gene. V lost 11 bases and J lost 5, with 12 bases in between. The CDR3 length is 11 residues. The TCR originated in a woman aged 25 to 39 with active or convalescent COVID-19. The sequencing input was peripheral blood. The chain uses TRBV6-5 and TRBJ1-1; no clear D. CDR3 in amino acids: CAVRDGTEAFF. DNA for the CDR3: TGTGCCGTCCGGGATGGTACTGAAGCTTTCTTT.